One sample yielded the 6 T cell receptor beta chains listed below, sequenced in a study of T cells after yellow fever vaccination. TCRdb re-called the 5' RACE reads with MiXCR, one entry per CDR3 protein. This sample has some 350,000 distinct CDR3 sequences, with 8.7% found just once. The source was PBMCs, collected on the day of the first yellow fever vaccination. The receptors originated from a man between 18 and 29 years old who received the YFV17D yellow fever vaccine.

This clonotype has just a few counts. V is TRBV18 and J is TRBJ2-7; 8 positions agree with TRBD1. The V segment lost 8 bases and the J segment 2 bases; nucleotides outside the gene matches: 8. Germline V lookup: CDR1 KGHSH, CDR2 LQKENI. The CDR3 sequence is 14 residues long. The DNA of the CDR3 is TGTGCCAGCAGCCCGCGACAGGGGACCTACGAGCAGTACTTC. Residues: CASSPRQGTYEQYF. Full variable domain (outside the CDR3, taken from reference TRBV18 and TRBJ2-7): NAGVMQNPRHLVRRRGQEARLRCSPMKGHSHVYWYRQLPEEGLKFMVYLQKENIIDESGMPKERFSAEFPKEGPSILRIQQVVRGDSAAYFCASSPRQGTYEQYFGPGTRLTVT.

The sample holds a few counts of this clonotype. The rearrangement joins TRBV7-9 to TRBJ2-5; TRBD1 matches at 10 bases. This CDR3 is built from 15 residues. Germline values: CDR1 SEHNR, CDR2 FQNEAQ (reference sequence). The V segment lost 4 bases and the J segment 6 bases; nucleotides outside the gene matches: 8. Written as DNA, the CDR3 is TGTGCCAGCAGCTCCGGGACAGGGGTTTCGAAGACCCAGTACTTC. Protein product: CASSSGTGVSKTQYF.

This clonotype has just a few counts. V gene TRBV5-1 combines with J gene TRBJ1-4, with D perhaps matching TRBD1 (6 bases). V was trimmed by 4 bases and J by 8 bases, leaving 15 bases between them. Per the germline V gene, CDR1 is SGHRS and CDR2 is YFSETQ. The CDR3 consists of 14 residues. The CDR3 nucleotides are TGCGCCAGCAGCCCGGGACAAGCCACGGAAAAACTGTTTTTT. The encoded protein is CASSPGQATEKLFF.

The V call is TRBV13, the J call TRBJ1-3, with D unresolved. Per germline, CDR1 PRHDT and CDR2 FYEKMQ (reference sequence). The CDR3 is 14 amino acids. Trimming stripped 5 bases from V and 0 bases from J, with 8 bases between. CDR3 bases: TGTGCCAGCAGCCCGCCCAGCTCTGGAAACACCATATATTTT. It translates to CASSPPSSGNTIYF.

At least ten counts were recorded for this clonotype. The chain carries TRBV5-1 and TRBJ2-1; D possibly corresponds to TRBD1 (7 bases). The V end lost 4 bases, the J end lost 5 bases, and 13 bases lay between the germline ends. The CDR3 totals 14 residues. Germline V lookup: CDR1 SGHRS, CDR2 YFSETQ. CDR3 DNA sequence: TGCGCCAGCAGCGGAGGGACAGTAAACAATGAGCAGTTCTTC. Protein sequence: CASSGGTVNNEQFF.

In its sample, this clonotype was seen many times. The chain combines TRBV12-3 or TRBV12-4 with TRBJ2-1, with D unresolved. V was pared by 5 bases and J by 2 bases, with 13 bases between. The CDR3 totals 15 residues. CDR3 in amino acids: CASSLLRRTYNEQFF. The CDR3 region has the DNA TGTGCCAGCAGTCTCCTCCGACGGACCTACAATGAGCAGTTCTTC.